Described below is a single T cell receptor beta chain sequence and its context. This sample is part of a study of breast tumors, draining lymph nodes, adjacent tissues. TCRdb re-called the multiplex PCR reads with MiXCR, one entry per CDR3 protein. The sample holds fewer than 200,000 distinct CDR3 sequences, roughly a third seen once. The lymph nodes were axillary draining lymph nodes from breast cancer patients. The sequence was collected from a female donor with breast cancer. Some clones in this sample may be carry-over from other donors' samples. Sequenced material: axillary lymph node tissue.

The CDR3 reads CASSLELARQDTQFF. Written as DNA, the CDR3 is TGTGCCAGCAGCCTGGAACTAGCACGGCAAGATACGCAGTTCTTC. The V and J genes are TRBV4-2 and TRBJ2-1; D possibly corresponds to TRBD2 (6 bases). From germline, CDR1 is LGHNA and CDR2 YNFKEQ. The CDR3 length is 15 residues. V lost 4 bases and J 12 bases, leaving 22 bases between the germline ends.